The rows below give T cell receptor beta chains drawn from one sample of a study of blood T cell repertoires in COVID-19. Generated by immunoSEQ multiplex PCR, the TCRdb table keeps only in-frame clones and is missing some. Here the sample spans about 60,000 clones, 85% to 90% being singletons. Sequenced: peripheral blood. The receptor set was obtained from a human donor with active COVID-19. The donor label of this sample is uncertain. CDR3s leave out the opening cysteine and the closing phenylalanine or tryptophan. The size field is filled for only some rows; it gives once, few, many or a size class.

V,size,J,CDR3
TRBV6-1,.,TRBJ2-2,ASSERQGAGELF
TRBV18,.,TRBJ2-7,ASSRPTGSSYEQY
TRBV7-7,.,TRBJ2-7,ASSLPYPRLAETYEQY
TRBV4-3,.,TRBJ2-2,ASSQDIEGLAGGPRTGELF
TRBV4-3,.,TRBJ2-3,ASSLGTSGSSADTQY
TRBV5-1,.,TRBJ2-3,ASSLDLAVITDTQY
TRBV20-1,.,TRBJ2-2,SASPPRQGVAGELL
TRBV5-1,once,TRBJ1-4,ASSLVSGLDEKLF
TRBV5-8,.,TRBJ1-5,ASSLMVSGNQPQH
TRBV5-4,.,TRBJ2-1,ASRRTGEVEQF
TRBV27,.,TRBJ1-6,ASRGRGSYNSPLH
TRBV19,.,TRBJ2-3,ASSIVGGSTDTQY
TRBV6-2/TRBV6-3,once,TRBJ2-2,ASSLMVPGLAGQTGELF
TRBV7-2,.,TRBJ2-5,ASSLYGGGIETQY
TRBV5-1,.,TRBJ2-5,ASSLTPGQGGETQY
TRBV13,.,TRBJ2-3,ASSLELAGGPRTDTQY
TRBV28,.,TRBJ1-3,ASSGEGSGNTIY
TRBV28,.,TRBJ2-2,ASSWGLKGELF
TRBV5-4,.,TRBJ2-5,ASGRGAGETQY
TRBV2,.,TRBJ2-5,ASSSRETQY
TRBV2,.,TRBJ2-1,ASSTPHTILAGESNEQF
TRBV5-6,.,TRBJ2-5,ASSLSGGVGETQY
TRBV6-5,.,TRBJ2-3,ASSATLSTDTQY
TRBV19,.,TRBJ1-6,ASHYRVSYNSPLH
TRBV27,once,TRBJ2-2,ASSLRLAGEGELF
TRBV6-6,.,TRBJ1-2,ASSYSGVDYGYT
TRBV7-8,.,TRBJ2-7,ASSLVTAAYEQY
TRBV7-9,.,TRBJ1-2,ASSLGQANYGYT
TRBV5-6,.,TRBJ2-5,ASSREMKETQY
TRBV5-1,.,TRBJ2-5,ASSAGTSMQETQY
TRBV3-1/TRBV3-2,once,TRBJ1-1,ASSHSATRTGMNTEAF
TRBV2,.,TRBJ2-1,ASILRSNEQF
TRBV18,.,TRBJ1-1,ASSPPQGTNTEAF
TRBV27,.,TRBJ1-2,ASSPRELFYGYT
TRBV10-3,.,TRBJ2-2,AISEQRERGNTGELF
TRBV19,once,TRBJ1-1,ASSIDRGNTEAF
TRBV5-4,.,TRBJ2-7,ASSLAGGRSYEQY
TRBV9,.,TRBJ1-2,ASSVDKGNYGYT
TRBV25-1,few,TRBJ1-1,ASSGGGSGTEAF
TRBV27,once,TRBJ2-7,ASSTRDTQSGEQY
TRBV2,.,TRBJ2-3,ASTPLRGPRDTQY
TRBV18,.,TRBJ2-7,ASSPGQQGVEQY
TRBV4-1,.,TRBJ1-2,ASSQDSDRGYGYT
TRBV6-6,.,TRBJ2-7,ASSTPGQGAKEQY
TRBV9,.,TRBJ1-4,ASSVGTPATNEKLF
TRBV2,.,TRBJ2-1,ASRDRGLEQF
TRBV6-5,.,TRBJ2-3,ASSYSTGASTDTQY
TRBV9,.,TRBJ2-3,ASSLRTGADTQY